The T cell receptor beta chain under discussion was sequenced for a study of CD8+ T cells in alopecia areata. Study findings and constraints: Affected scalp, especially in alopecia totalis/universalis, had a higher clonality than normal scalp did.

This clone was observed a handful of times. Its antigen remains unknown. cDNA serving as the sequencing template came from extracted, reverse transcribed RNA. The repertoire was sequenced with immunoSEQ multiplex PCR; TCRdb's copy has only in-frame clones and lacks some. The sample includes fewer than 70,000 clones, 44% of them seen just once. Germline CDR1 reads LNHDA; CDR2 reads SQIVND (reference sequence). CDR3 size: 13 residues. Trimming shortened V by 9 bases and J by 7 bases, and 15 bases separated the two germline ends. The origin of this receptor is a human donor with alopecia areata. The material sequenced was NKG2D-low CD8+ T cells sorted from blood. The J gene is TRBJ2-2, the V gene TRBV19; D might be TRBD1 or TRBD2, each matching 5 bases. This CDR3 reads CASELYGGGELFF. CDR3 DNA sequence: TGTGCCAGCGAGTTGTATGGGGGCGGGGAGCTGTTTTTT.